This record concerns one TCR beta chain sequence. Its antigen is as yet unknown. V lost 3 bases to trimming and J lost 0 bases, with 11 bases between them. The CDR3 runs to 15 residues. Germline CDR1 SGHTA, CDR2 FQGNSA. The assay was immunoSEQ multiplex PCR, and TCRdb's table has in-frame clones only and misses some. The sample includes 45,000 to 65,000 clones, 65% to 90% of them seen just once. These data are taken from a study of identifying expanded T cells in peripheral blood. During the collection period, no donor immune events like infections were recorded. Notes on the study in general: Over two and four weeks, about 15 and 19 clones changed, versus more than 1 between replicates. Across healthy donors, higher total template counts meant significantly greater approximately 2-week count variance.

The chain is built from TRBV7-2 and TRBJ1-2; D uncertain. The clonotype comes from a person between 18 and 75 years old in good health. The sequenced sample was blood. CDR3 DNA sequence: TGTGCCAGCAGCTTTTTTCGACCCTCTAACTATGGCTACACCTTC. This codes for CASSFFRPSNYGYTF. The full variable domain, with the rest looked up from reference TRBV7-2 and TRBJ1-2, is GAGVSQSPSNKVTEKGKDVELRCDPISGHTALYWYRQSLGQGLEFLIYFQGNSAPDKSGLPSDRFSAERTGGSVSTLTIQRTQQEDSAVYLCASSFFRPSNYGYTFGSGTRLTVV.